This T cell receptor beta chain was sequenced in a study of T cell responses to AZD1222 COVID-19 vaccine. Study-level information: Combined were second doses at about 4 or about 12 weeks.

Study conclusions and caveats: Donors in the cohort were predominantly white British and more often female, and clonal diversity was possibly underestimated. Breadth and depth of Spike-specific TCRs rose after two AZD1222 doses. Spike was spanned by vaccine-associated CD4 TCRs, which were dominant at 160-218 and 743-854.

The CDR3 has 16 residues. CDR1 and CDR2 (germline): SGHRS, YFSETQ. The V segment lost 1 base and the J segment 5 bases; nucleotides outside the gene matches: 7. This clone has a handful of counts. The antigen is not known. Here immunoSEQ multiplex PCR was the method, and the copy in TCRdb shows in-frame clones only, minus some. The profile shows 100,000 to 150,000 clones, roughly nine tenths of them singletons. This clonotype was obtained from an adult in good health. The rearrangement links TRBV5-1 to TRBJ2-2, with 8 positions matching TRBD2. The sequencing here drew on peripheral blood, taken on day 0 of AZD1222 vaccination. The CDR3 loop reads CASSLTIAGLTGELFF. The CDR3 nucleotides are TGCGCCAGCAGCTTGACCATAGCGGGGCTTACCGGGGAGCTGTTTTTT.